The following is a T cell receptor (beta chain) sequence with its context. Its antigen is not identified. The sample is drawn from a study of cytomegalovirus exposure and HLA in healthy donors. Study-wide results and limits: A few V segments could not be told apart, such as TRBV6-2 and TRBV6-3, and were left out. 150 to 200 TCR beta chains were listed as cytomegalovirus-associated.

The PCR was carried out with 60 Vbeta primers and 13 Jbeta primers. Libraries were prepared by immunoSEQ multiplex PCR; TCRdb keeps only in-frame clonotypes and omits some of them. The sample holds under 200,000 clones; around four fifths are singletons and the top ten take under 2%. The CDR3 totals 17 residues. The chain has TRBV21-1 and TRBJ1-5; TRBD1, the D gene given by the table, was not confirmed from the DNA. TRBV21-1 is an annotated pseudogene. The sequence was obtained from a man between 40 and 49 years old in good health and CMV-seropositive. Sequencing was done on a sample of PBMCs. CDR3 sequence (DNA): TGTGCCAGAGGGATTAACCGGGACATCCATAGCAATCAGCCCCAGCATTTT. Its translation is CARGINRDIHSNQPQHF.